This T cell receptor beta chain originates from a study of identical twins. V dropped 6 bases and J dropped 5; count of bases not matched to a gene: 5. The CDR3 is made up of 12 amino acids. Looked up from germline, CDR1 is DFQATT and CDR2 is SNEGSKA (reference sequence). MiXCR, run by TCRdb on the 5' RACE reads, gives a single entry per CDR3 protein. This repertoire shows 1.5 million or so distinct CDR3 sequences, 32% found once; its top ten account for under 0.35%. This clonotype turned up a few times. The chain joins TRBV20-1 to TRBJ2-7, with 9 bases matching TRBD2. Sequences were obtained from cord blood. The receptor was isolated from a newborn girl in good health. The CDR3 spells CSAAGGVDEQYF. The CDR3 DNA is TGCAGTGCCGCGGGGGGGGTTGACGAGCAGTACTTC.